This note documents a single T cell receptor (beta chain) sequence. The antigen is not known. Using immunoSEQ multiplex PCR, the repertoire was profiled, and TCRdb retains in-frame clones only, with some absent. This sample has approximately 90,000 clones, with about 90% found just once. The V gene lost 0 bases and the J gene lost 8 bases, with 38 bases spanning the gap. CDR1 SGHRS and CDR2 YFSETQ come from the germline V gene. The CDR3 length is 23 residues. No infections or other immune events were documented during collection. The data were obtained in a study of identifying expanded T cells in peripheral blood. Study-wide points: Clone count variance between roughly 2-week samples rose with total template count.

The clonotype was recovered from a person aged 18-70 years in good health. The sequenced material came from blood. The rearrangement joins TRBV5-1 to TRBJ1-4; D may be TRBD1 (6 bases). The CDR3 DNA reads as TGCGCCAGCAGCTTGGCCTTTTTTGTCTTGTGGGGGCAGGTCATCCCTATGAAGGAAAAACTGTTTTTT. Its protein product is CASSLAFFVLWGQVIPMKEKLFF.